This TCR beta chain was found in a study of T cells in Graves' hyperthyroidism and ophthalmopathy. This clonotype was recorded many times. The V gene lost 4 bases and the J gene lost 1 base, with 16 bases spanning the gap. The CDR3 is 16 residues long. CDR1 and CDR2 (germline): WSHSY, SAAADI. Amplification of TCR beta CDR3 regions was performed using RNA transcripts as template. A first-round RT-PCR of the TCR CDR3 used the HTBI primer set. Using its own MiXCR run on the multiplex PCR reads, TCRdb lists one record per CDR3 protein. This sample yields 450,000 to 700,000 distinct CDR3 sequences, of which 35% to 55% are seen a single time; under 20% belongs to the top ten.

Sequencing was carried out using peripheral blood or thyroid tissue (not recorded which). The rearrangement uses TRBV10-2 and TRBJ2-5; TRBD1 is a possible D gene (5 bases). The TCR originated in an adult woman with Graves' disease, either hyperthyroidism or ophthalmopathy (not recorded which). CDR3 region: CASSGGQGPLQETQYF. The DNA for the CDR3 is TGCGCCAGCAGTGGAGGACAAGGCCCGCTCCAAGAGACCCAGTACTTC.